This T cell receptor (beta chain) appears in the sequencing data of a study of blood T cells in healthy people across ages. V lost 2 bases and J 4 bases, leaving 14 bases between the germline ends. The CDR3 sequence is 15 residues long. Per germline, CDR1 MNHEY and CDR2 SMNVEV (reference sequence). Findings of the study overall: A strong correlation was found between TCR beta diversity and the percentage of naive T cells. A greater number of naive CD4+ cells and higher diversity distinguished long-lived donors from aged donors. The study lacked donor CMV status, which possibly confounded expanded clonotype changes.

The authors drew around 9.3 milliliters of peripheral blood from each donor. With respect to this clonotype: The antigen remains unidentified.

A second 7 to 11 cycle PCR used barcoded and J-beta primers. TCRdb itself ran the 5' RACE reads through MiXCR, one entry per CDR3 protein. Seen here are some 700,000 distinct CDR3 sequences, about 42% observed once, and the top ten hold 20% to 25%. This chain links TRBV27 with TRBJ1-2, with D possibly being TRBD1 (6 bases). This sequence originates from an older woman in good health. The sequenced sample consisted of blood. CDR3 sequence reads: CASSLGGGNRYGYTF. The CDR3 DNA sequence: TGTGCCAGCAGTTTAGGAGGGGGTAATCGCTATGGCTACACCTTC.